This entry concerns a single TCR beta chain. Donors consisted of healthy bone marrow donors. Both 60 Vbeta primers and 13 Jbeta primers went into the PCR. Some clones are missing from TCRdb's copy, which holds only in-frame ones; the method was immunoSEQ multiplex PCR. Here the sample spans 110,000 to 150,000 clones, about 84% being singletons. Trimming at V came to 0 bases and at J to 7 bases, leaving 4 bases not matched to a gene. Germline V gene lookup returns CDR1 SGHTA and CDR2 FQGTGA. The CDR3 loop spans 14 amino acids. This sample stems from a study of cytomegalovirus exposure and HLA in healthy donors. Study-level background: Among fewer than 500 genotyped donors, 65% to 90% fell in the Caucasian-associated ancestry cluster.

Sequences were obtained from PBMCs. The receptor was derived from a male donor in good health and CMV-seronegative. The V call is TRBV7-3, the J call TRBJ2-7; TRBD2 matches 9 bases. CDR3 nucleotide sequence: TGTGCCAGCAGCTTAACTGGCAGCGGGGGGGAGCAGTACTTC. Protein: CASSLTGSGGEQYF.